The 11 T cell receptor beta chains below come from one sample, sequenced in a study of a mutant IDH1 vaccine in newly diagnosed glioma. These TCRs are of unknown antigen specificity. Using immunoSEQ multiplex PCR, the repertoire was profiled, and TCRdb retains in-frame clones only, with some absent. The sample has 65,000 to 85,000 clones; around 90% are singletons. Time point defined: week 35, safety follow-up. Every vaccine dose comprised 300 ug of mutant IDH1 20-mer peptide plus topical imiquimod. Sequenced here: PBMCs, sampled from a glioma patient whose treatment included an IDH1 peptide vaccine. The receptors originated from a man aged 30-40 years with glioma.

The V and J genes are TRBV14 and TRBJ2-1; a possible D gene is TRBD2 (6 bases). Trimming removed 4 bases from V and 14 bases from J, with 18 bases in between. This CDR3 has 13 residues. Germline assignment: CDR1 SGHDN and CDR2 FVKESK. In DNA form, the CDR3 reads TGTGCCAGCAGCCCTAGGGGAAAGTCGGGGGAGTTCTTC. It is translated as CASSPRGKSGEFF.

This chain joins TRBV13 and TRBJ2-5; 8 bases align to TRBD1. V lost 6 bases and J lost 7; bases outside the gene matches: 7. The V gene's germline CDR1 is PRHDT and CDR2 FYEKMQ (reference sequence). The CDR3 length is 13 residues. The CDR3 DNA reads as TGTGCCAGCAGTATCGACAGGGGTGGGACCCAGTACTTC. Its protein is CASSIDRGGTQYF. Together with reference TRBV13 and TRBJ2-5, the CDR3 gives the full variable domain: AAGVIQSPRHLIKEKRETATLKCYPIPRHDTVYWYQQGPGQDPQFLISFYEKMQSDKGSIPDRFSAQQFSDYHSELNMSSLELGDSALYFCASSIDRGGTQYFGPGTRLLVL.

CDR3 in DNA: TGTGCCAGCAGTTTAACCGCAGGGATGAACACTGAAGCTTTCTTT. Residues: CASSLTAGMNTEAFF. This rearrangement joins TRBV27 to TRBJ1-1, with a tentative D call TRBD1 (5 bases). V was shortened by 2 bases and J by 0 bases, with 10 bases between the two germline ends. Germline-derived CDR1 and CDR2 are MNHEY and SMNVEV (reference sequence). The CDR3 spans 15 residues.

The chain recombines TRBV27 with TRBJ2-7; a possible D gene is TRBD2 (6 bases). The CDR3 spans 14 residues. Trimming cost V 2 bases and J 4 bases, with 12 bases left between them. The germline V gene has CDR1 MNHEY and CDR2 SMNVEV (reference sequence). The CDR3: CASSLRRGGYEQYF. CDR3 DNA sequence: TGTGCCAGCAGTTTAAGGAGGGGTGGGTACGAGCAGTACTTC.

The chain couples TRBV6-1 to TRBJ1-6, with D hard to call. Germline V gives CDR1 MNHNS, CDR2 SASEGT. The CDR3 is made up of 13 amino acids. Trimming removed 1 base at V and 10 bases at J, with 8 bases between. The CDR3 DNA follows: TGTGCCAGCAGTGAAGTGGTGGAGTCACCCCTCCACTTT. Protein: CASSEVVESPLHF.

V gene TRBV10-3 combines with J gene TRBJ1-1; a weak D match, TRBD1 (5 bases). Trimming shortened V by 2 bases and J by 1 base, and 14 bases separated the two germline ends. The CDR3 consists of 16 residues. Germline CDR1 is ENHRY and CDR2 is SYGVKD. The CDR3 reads CAISEPAGRPNTEAFF. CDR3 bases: TGTGCCATCAGTGAGCCGGCGGGACGGCCGAACACTGAAGCTTTCTTT.

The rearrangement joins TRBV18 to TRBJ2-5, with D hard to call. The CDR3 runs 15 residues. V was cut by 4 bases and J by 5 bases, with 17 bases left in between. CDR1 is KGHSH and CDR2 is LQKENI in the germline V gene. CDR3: CASSQPAQVWETQYF. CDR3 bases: TGTGCCAGCTCACAGCCGGCCCAGGTTTGGGAGACCCAGTACTTC.

CDR3 protein: CASSLGRLAYNEQFF. CDR3 sequence (DNA): TGTGCCAGCAGTCTCGGACGTCTTGCCTACAATGAGCAGTTCTTC. This chain connects TRBV27 to TRBJ2-1; no clear D gene. The germline V and J ends were trimmed by 5 bases and 2 bases, with 13 bases remaining between them. The CDR3 is 15 amino acids. CDR1 MNHEY and CDR2 SMNVEV come from the germline V gene (reference sequence).

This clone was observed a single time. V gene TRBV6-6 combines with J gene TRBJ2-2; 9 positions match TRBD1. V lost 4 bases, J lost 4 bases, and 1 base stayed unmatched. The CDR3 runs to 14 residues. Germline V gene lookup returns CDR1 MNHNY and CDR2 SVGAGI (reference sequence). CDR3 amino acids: CASSLTGGTGELFF. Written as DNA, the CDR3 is TGTGCCAGCAGTTTGACAGGGGGCACCGGGGAGCTGTTTTTT.

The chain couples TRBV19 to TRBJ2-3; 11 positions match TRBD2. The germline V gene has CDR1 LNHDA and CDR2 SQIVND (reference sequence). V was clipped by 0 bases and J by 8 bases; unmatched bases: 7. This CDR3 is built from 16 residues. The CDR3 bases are TGTGCCAGTAGTATAGAGCATAGCGGGGGGGCTCGTACGCAGTATTTT. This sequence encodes CASSIEHSGGARTQYF.

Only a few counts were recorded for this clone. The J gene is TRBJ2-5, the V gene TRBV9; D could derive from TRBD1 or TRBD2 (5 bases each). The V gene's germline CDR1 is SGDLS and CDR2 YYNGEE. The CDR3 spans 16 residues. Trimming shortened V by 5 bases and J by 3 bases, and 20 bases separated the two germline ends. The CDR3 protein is CASSASGGAAKETQYF. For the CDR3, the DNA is TGTGCCAGCAGTGCCTCTGGGGGAGCAGCTAAAGAGACCCAGTACTTC. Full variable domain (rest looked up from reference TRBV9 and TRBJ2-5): DSGVTQTPKHLITATGQRVTLRCSPRSGDLSVYWYQQSLDQGLQFLIQYYNGEERAKGNILERFSAQQFPDLHSELNLSSLELGDSALYFCASSASGGAAKETQYFGPGTRLLVL.